These 22 T cell receptor beta chains were all obtained from the same sample, sequenced in a study of blood T cell repertoires in COVID-19. Here immunoSEQ multiplex PCR was the method, and the copy in TCRdb shows in-frame clones only, minus some. The repertoire consists of 300,000 to 400,000 clones, with about 90% occurring once and the leading ten covering over 0.8%. The sequenced material came from PBMCs or T cells enriched from blood (not recorded which). These receptors all come from a woman aged 25 to 45 who had recovered from COVID-19.

This chain connects TRBV19 to TRBJ2-7, with 8 bases aligning to TRBD1. The CDR3 has 14 residues. Looked up from germline, CDR1 is LNHDA and CDR2 is SQIVND (reference sequence). Unmatched junction bases numbered 11, after V lost 6 bases and J lost 7 bases. In DNA form, the CDR3 reads TGTGCCAGTAGCAACACGCAGGGGGCTAGGGAGCAGTACTTC. This translates into CASSNTQGAREQYF.

V and J are TRBV6-5 and TRBJ1-2; D unclear. The CDR3 runs 13 residues. CDR1 is MNHEY and CDR2 is SVGAGI in the germline V gene. The ends were cut back, 2 bases at V and 3 bases at J, with 7 bases in the middle. For the CDR3, the DNA is TGTGCCAGCAGTTACGTCGCGGACTATGGCTACACCTTC. Translated, it gives CASSYVADYGYTF.

The V call is TRBV2, the J call TRBJ1-4; no clear D. Germline V gene sequence: CDR1 SNHLY, CDR2 FYNNEI. The CDR3 spans 15 residues. Trimming left V 7 bases short and J 2 bases short, with 14 bases between. The CDR3 sequence is CASNRPQHTNEKLFF. The CDR3 bases are TGTGCCAGCAATCGCCCACAGCACACTAATGAAAAACTGTTTTTT.

This chain uses TRBV28 with TRBJ1-1, with a possible D match to TRBD1 (6 bases). CDR3 size: 15 residues. Germline V lookup: CDR1 MDHEN, CDR2 SYDVKM. V lost 3 bases and J lost 11, with 22 bases in between. As DNA, the CDR3 is TGTGCCAGCAGTTTGTACGGCTTACAGGGCAGGCCGGCTTTCTTT. Its protein product is CASSLYGLQGRPAFF. Combining the CDR3 with reference TRBV28 and TRBJ1-1 gives the whole variable domain DVKVTQSSRYLVKRTGEKVFLECVQDMDHENMFWYRQDPGLGLRLIYFSYDVKMKEKGDIPEGYSVSREKKERFSLILESASTNQTSMYLCASSLYGLQGRPAFFGQGTRLTVV.

The chain uses TRBV13 and TRBJ1-5; D possibly corresponds to TRBD1 (6 bases). The CDR3 consists of 15 residues. V lost 3 bases and J lost 1, with 10 bases in between. Germline-derived CDR1 and CDR2 are PRHDT and FYEKMQ (reference sequence). DNA of the CDR3: TGTGCCAGCAGCTTCGGGACACCGAGCAATCAGCCCCAGCATTTT. Residues: CASSFGTPSNQPQHF.

This chain uses TRBV28 with TRBJ1-6, with D unresolved. The CDR3 consists of 15 residues. The ends were cut back, 6 bases at V and 11 bases at J, with 20 bases in the middle. From germline, CDR1 is MDHEN and CDR2 SYDVKM. The CDR3 DNA reads TGTGCCAGCAGCCCCCCCGAGGGTGATAGAGCACCCCTCCACTTT. Translation gives CASSPPEGDRAPLHF. The full variable domain, completed using reference TRBV28 and TRBJ1-6, is DVKVTQSSRYLVKRTGEKVFLECVQDMDHENMFWYRQDPGLGLRLIYFSYDVKMKEKGDIPEGYSVSREKKERFSLILESASTNQTSMYLCASSPPEGDRAPLHFGNGTRLTVT.

On this clone itself: The same CDR3 arises from other DNA sequences in this sample as well. The CDR3 sequence is CASSIGGYSNQPQHF. In nucleotides, the CDR3 is TGTGCCAGTAGTATTGGAGGCTATAGCAATCAGCCCCAGCATTTT. The chain recombines TRBV19 with TRBJ1-5; D gene uncertain. The CDR3 is 15 residues long. V was clipped by 3 bases and J by 0 bases, with 9 bases between them. Per the germline V gene, CDR1 is LNHDA and CDR2 is SQIVND (reference sequence).

The CDR3 region is CASMRGHNEQFF. Here the CDR3 DNA reads TGTGCCAGCATGCGGGGGCACAATGAGCAGTTCTTC. The chain recombines TRBV6-5 with TRBJ2-1; D perhaps matches TRBD2 (7 bases). The CDR3 consists of 12 residues. The V end was cut by 7 bases, the J end by 5 bases, with 9 bases between. In germline, CDR1 is MNHEY, CDR2 SVGAGI.

The V and J genes are TRBV27 and TRBJ1-4; no clear D gene. This CDR3 region has 16 residues. V was shortened by 0 bases and J by 0 bases, with 8 bases between the two germline ends. Germline CDR1 reads MNHEY; CDR2 reads SMNVEV (reference sequence). CDR3 sequence (DNA): TGTGCCAGCAGTTTATCGCAGTTTGCAACTAATGAAAAACTGTTTTTT. Its translation: CASSLSQFATNEKLFF.

The chain couples TRBV7-6 to TRBJ1-6; D may be TRBD1 (5 bases). V lost 4 bases and J lost 8, with 12 bases in between. The germline gives CDR1 SGHVS, CDR2 FNYEAQ. The CDR3 totals 14 residues. The CDR3 sequence is CASSYTKGHSPLHF. CDR3 DNA sequence: TGTGCCAGCAGCTACACCAAGGGGCATTCACCCCTCCACTTT.

This clone is a singleton in its sample. This chain joins TRBV29-1 and TRBJ2-1; tentatively, D is TRBD1 (6 bases). V gave up 4 bases and J gave up 4 bases, with 14 bases separating them. From germline, CDR1 is SQVTM and CDR2 ANQGSEA. There are 14 residues in the CDR3. The CDR3 loop is CSVGRQEDYNEQFF. The CDR3, as DNA: TGCAGCGTTGGCCGACAGGAGGATTACAATGAGCAGTTCTTC.

V usage is TRBV5-1 and J usage is TRBJ2-1, with 8 bases fitting TRBD2. CDR3 length: 15 residues. Germline V gene lookup returns CDR1 SGHRS and CDR2 YFSETQ. The V segment lost 1 base and the J segment 8 bases; nucleotides outside the gene matches: 8. The CDR3 DNA reads TGCGCCAGCAGCTTGATAGGGACTAGTATCGATGAGCAGTTCTTC. It translates to CASSLIGTSIDEQFF.

The sample holds one count of this clone. The V call is TRBV7-9, the J call TRBJ2-2, with TRBD2 matching 8 bases. CDR3 size: 16 residues. Germline trimming cut 4 bases from V and 4 bases from J; bases unmatched to any gene: 8. The germline V gene encodes CDR1 SEHNR and CDR2 FQNEAQ (reference sequence). The CDR3, as DNA: TGTGCCAGCAGCTCCCGGGGCGGGGGGTTCACCGGGGAGCTGTTTTTT. Translating it yields CASSSRGGGFTGELFF.

Written as DNA, the CDR3 is TGTGCCATGTCACAGGGGTCTGACTATGGCTACACCTTC. Its translation: CAMSQGSDYGYTF. V is TRBV10-3 and J is TRBJ1-2; 7 positions agree with TRBD1. Germline V gives CDR1 ENHRY, CDR2 SYGVKD. This CDR3 has 13 amino acids. V gave up 9 bases and J gave up 3 bases; unmatched junction bases: 7.

There are many counts of this clone. This chain's CDR3 is CASSYARSYNEQFF. In nucleotides, the CDR3 is TGTGCCAGCAGTTACGCGCGCTCCTACAATGAGCAGTTCTTC. This rearrangement joins TRBV6-5 to TRBJ2-1; D gene unclear. The CDR3 extends over 14 amino acids. CDR1 and CDR2 from the germline V gene are MNHEY and SVGAGI. V was pared by 2 bases and J by 0 bases, with 5 bases between.

CDR3 in DNA: TGTGCCATTCAGGGGGCCTCCTATGGCTACACCTTC. This encodes CAIQGASYGYTF. The V and J genes are TRBV7-2 and TRBJ1-2; 8 nucleotides align to TRBD1. V lost 10 bases and J lost 4; bases outside the gene matches: 5. Germline V gene data show CDR1 as SGHTA and CDR2 as FQGNSA. This CDR3 comprises 12 residues.

This chain joins TRBV3-1 (or the pseudogene TRBV3-2) and TRBJ1-6; possibly TRBD1 for D (5 bases). The V gene's germline CDR1 is LGHDT and CDR2 YNNKEL (reference sequence). This CDR3 contains 14 residues. V was pared by 2 bases and J by 10 bases, with 12 bases between. The CDR3 spells CASSQRGLVSPLHF. The CDR3 bases are TGTGCCAGCAGCCAAAGGGGCCTTGTCTCACCCCTCCACTTT.

The chain carries TRBV6-2 or TRBV6-3 and TRBJ2-6, with D possibly TRBD2 on 5 matching bases. Germline V gene sequence: CDR1 MNHEY, CDR2 SVGEGT. This CDR3 is 15 amino acids long. The V gene lost 8 bases and the J gene lost 2 bases, with 13 bases spanning the gap. CDR3 DNA sequence: TGTGCCAGCGGCCGAGCGGAGCCTGGGGCCAACGTCCTGACTTTC. Amino acid sequence: CASGRAEPGANVLTF.

The V call is TRBV28, the J call TRBJ2-5, with 10 bases fitting TRBD1. This CDR3 has 17 amino acids. Per germline, CDR1 MDHEN and CDR2 SYDVKM. V trimming: 6 bases; J trimming: 3 bases; junction bases outside the gene matches: 13. The CDR3 nucleotides read TGTGCCAGCAGCCCGGGACAGGGGCCTAGAGTCGAAGAGACCCAGTACTTC. It is translated as CASSPGQGPRVEETQYF.

V and J are TRBV28 and TRBJ1-2, with 8 bases aligning to TRBD1. The CDR3 contains 12 residues. V gave up 5 bases and J gave up 7 bases; unmatched junction bases: 3. Germline V gene lookup returns CDR1 MDHEN and CDR2 SYDVKM. The CDR3 sequence is CASSGTGRGYTF. The CDR3 nucleotides read TGTGCCAGCAGTGGGACAGGTCGTGGCTACACCTTC.

J is TRBJ2-7 and V is TRBV30; 12 nucleotides align to TRBD2. This CDR3 region has 15 residues. The germline V gene has CDR1 GTSNPN and CDR2 SVGIG (reference sequence). Trimming took 5 bases from V and 3 from J; bases not matched to a gene: 8. CDR3 sequence: CAWVLTSGGNYEQYF. CDR3 coding DNA: TGTGCCTGGGTCCTGACTAGCGGGGGCAACTACGAGCAGTACTTC.

The V and J genes are TRBV28 and TRBJ1-2; 7 nucleotides align to TRBD1. The CDR3 has 13 amino acids. Germline CDR1 reads MDHEN; CDR2 reads SYDVKM. The V gene end was trimmed by 6 bases and the J gene end by 10 bases; junction bases not matched to a gene: 11. CDR3 in amino acids: CASSPDRAIVYTF. Written as DNA, the CDR3 is TGTGCCAGCAGCCCCGACAGGGCCATCGTCTACACCTTC.